This T cell receptor (beta chain) came from a study of cytomegalovirus exposure and HLA in healthy donors (dated 2017 in TCRdb). About the investigation overall: In an earlier analysis of 587 of the donors, approximately 300 Gb of sequence data and some 120 million unique TCR beta sequences from about 190 million T cells were reported. An early release covering about 600 HLA-typed donors comprised 250 to 350 gigabases of sequencing data and approximately 85 million unique TCR sequences. Of the 350 to 400 genotyped donors, over 65% fell in the genetic ancestry cluster associated with self-reported Caucasian donors. The study aimed to test whether signatures of past pathogen exposure could be identified by cataloging public T cell receptors. The study used immunosequencing to profile the T cell repertoires of 666 subjects and linked those repertoires to cytomegalovirus serostatus. Besides the first cohort of more than 650 subjects, a separate validation cohort made up of some 110 different subjects was used. High-throughput TCR immunosequencing, statistical association of individual TCRs with disease status, and machine learning were combined to predict cytomegalovirus infection status. To study patterns of TCR occurrence, a later analysis re-analyzed previously published TCR beta repertoires from several hundred donors and added high-resolution HLA genotyping. Rather than using new phenotypic data, the later analysis identified candidate immune exposures from TCR beta sequences and from how often those sequences occurred across donors. An earlier analysis of several hundred of the donors applied high-throughput TCR beta sequencing to assess whether each TCR beta V gene segment acted as functional or pseudogenic. Donor age, sex, ethnicity and CMV serostatus were compiled together with the repertoire data. Genome-wide SNP genotypes for about three fifths of the 666 donors were used in a later genetic analysis, which treated that subset as a discovery cohort. All discovery cohort repertoires had been generated on a single sequencing platform. HLA typing covered class I and class II loci at four-digit resolution. Typing coverage varied by locus: about 629-640 donors for A, B, C, DRB1 and DQB1; roughly 510 for DQA1; nearly 610 for DPA1; more than 450 for DPB1. Four to six DR-DQ haplotypes were handled as single units for association and clustering, since linkage in the cohort was strong. Across approximately 420 genotyped donors of the cohort, an average of about 200,000 unique TCR beta nucleotide sequences per donor were sequenced, and about a sixth of those sequences were non-productive. What the research found in general, with its limitations: In an earlier analysis of approximately 590 of the donors, most TCR beta V segments appeared in productive rearrangements about 90% or about 30% of the time, broadly matching IMGT annotations. V-gene and J-gene trimming of TCR beta chains was associated with a missense DCLRE1C variant in a later genetic analysis, and the association was replicated in an independent cohort. The presence/absence analyses assumed that sequencing depth was roughly uniform across donors, and that assumption may not be true. The authors suggested that the approach could potentially be generalized to other disease states and immunological phenotypes. Most TCR sequences were seen in very few donors, while some public TCRs were found in many individuals. Over 15 rarely observed V segments, including chromosome 9 orphons, were excluded from the earlier analysis of several hundred of the donors because counts were too low. According to a later analysis, TCR association rates differed among HLA loci, with DRB1 alleles showing the most associated TCRs and HLA-C alleles showing the fewest. A cluster of highly shared sequence variants was judged likely to represent a technical artifact of the sequencing pipeline. Specific HLA alleles were associated with 16,951 TCR beta sequences at a false discovery rate of 0.05 in a later analysis. A total of 150 to 200 TCR beta chains were listed by the study as associated with cytomegalovirus. In both the original and validation cohorts, the classifier was reported to diagnose cytomegalovirus status with high specificity and sensitivity. A few of the identified cytomegalovirus-associated TCR beta chains were confirmed in vitro to be specific for cytomegalovirus antigens. In this cohort, only TCR beta chains were sequenced, and detectable features were limited by the absence of alpha or paired-chain data. HLA typing was unavailable for some donors at each locus, so association tests used only the typed subset. According to a later genetic analysis, donors in an Asian-associated ancestry cluster had fewer N-insertions in productive TCRs than the approximately 630-donor mean. Most CMV-associated TCR beta chains appeared to be HLA-restricted in a later analysis, and the HLA associations seemed to be driven largely by CMV exposure. Linkage disequilibrium might explain the correlated functional status among segregating V segments, but an unknown experimental factor could not be ruled out. Strong co-occurrence of HLA alleles, especially DR and DQ, made assigning TCR associations to individual alleles difficult. In a later analysis, HLA-associated TCR beta chains were found to be more clonally expanded and to have lower generation probabilities than equally common non-associated chains. A further reported finding was that TCR beta sequences accurately predicted the HLA-A and HLA-B alleles for most subjects in the first cohort. A later analysis reported that several top co-occurrence clusters appeared linked to parvovirus B19, influenza, CMV and Epstein-Barr virus. The only immune exposure information available for the cohort was CMV serostatus. Some IMGT-functional V segments, including TRBV6-2 and TRBV6-3, could not be distinguished by the 87-base-pair reads and were therefore excluded.

As to this clone: There is no known antigen for this receptor. No qualities accompany the bases; no much larger clone lies one base away.

Clipping removes 6 bases from V and 0 bases from J, with 18 as the unmatched junction base count. The germline V gene supplies CDR1 ENHRY and CDR2 SYGVKD. From the cysteine up to the phenylalanine, the CDR3 has a length of 20 residues. The CDR3 DNA has 60 bases and is translated from base 1. Libraries were made using the immunoSEQ multiplex PCR assay. For the multiplex PCR, a mixture combining 60 forward primers for TCR Vbeta segments and 13 reverse primers for TCR Jbeta segments was used. A multiplex PCR assay on genomic DNA amplified the CDR3 region of rearranged TCR beta genes. The amplified TCR beta libraries were sequenced on the Illumina HiSeq System as 87-base-pair reads. The authors' pipeline ran thus. In a later analysis, about 80 million unique TCR beta chains were counted across the roughly 610 repertoires, and roughly 11 million of these chains were shared by at least two donors. Raw reads were error-corrected and collapsed into unique sequences by a nearest-neighbor algorithm in which closely related sequences were merged to remove PCR and sequencing errors. To assign V, D and J gene segments, CDR3 sequences were aligned to IMGT reference sequences. For a sequence to be retained, a match of at least six nucleotides was required to both a V gene segment and a J gene segment. Rearrangements were called productive when the CDR3 lacked stop codons and stayed in frame with V and J; all others were non-productive. Following IMGT convention, CDR3 was defined as the stretch from the second conserved V-encoded cysteine up to the conserved J-encoded phenylalanine. The earlier analysis of 500 to 600 of the donors excluded sequences that lacked an unambiguous match to a single V gene segment. An earlier analysis of just under 600 of the donors called V segments functional above 56.7% productive rearrangements and segregating when the between-donor standard deviation exceeded 5%. To diagnose cytomegalovirus status from the catalog of TCR beta chain sequences, a statistical classification framework was built. A later analysis assigned V and J genes by comparing TCR nucleotide sequences with IMGT/GENE-DB human TR gene sequences. The TCRdist pipeline was used in a later analysis to assign CDR3 sequences and most-parsimonious VDJ recombination scenarios. In a later analysis, each TCR beta chain was defined by its CDR3 amino acid sequence together with its V-gene family, and reads without a unique V-gene family were excluded. As a way to deal with suspected cross-contamination and a sequencing artifact, a later analysis dropped over 550 nucleotide sequences that were highly shared and had low generation probability. In a later analysis, a clonal expansion index for each public chain was calculated from normalized within-repertoire ranks of inferred template counts. In a later analysis, generation probabilities were computed with a VDJ recombination model fitted to out-of-frame rearrangements, and the resulting probabilities were checked against IGoR. Hypergeometric tests were used in a later analysis to score TCR-TCR, TCR-HLA and TCR-CMV co-occurrence, with a repertoire-size bias correction applied to the TCR pairs. To estimate false discovery rates, a later analysis permuted the HLA or CMV assignments 20 times. In a later analysis, co-occurring TCRs were grouped using DBSCAN, with TCRdist sequence similarity added in when clustering inside HLA-allele-positive subsets. Repertoires with fewer than 30,000 or more than 120,000 public chains were left out of co-occurrence clustering, as were four to six repertoires with anomalous nucleotide sharing. The table was pulled from immuneACCESS by TCRdb, which kept in-frame rearrangements only. Such tables lose some clones; where checked, under half of the loss comes from unresolved V genes, and the rest has no known cause. The V and J calls and the clone size are those of that table, but D and trimming were determined from the DNA. The sample table shows 95,000 to 150,000 clones, and 70% to 80% are seen once. More than 3.5% of the sample goes to the ten largest clones.

The cohort comprised fewer than 700 healthy bone marrow donors. All cohort members were sampled while nominally healthy, although unrecorded immune exposures were likely present. The donor tested CMV seropositive and was one of the 289 seropositive cohort members. A peripheral blood sample was provided by each donor, and peripheral blood mononuclear cells were used for TCR beta sequencing. The Qiagen DNeasy Blood Extraction Kit was used to extract genomic DNA from the blood cell samples. Sequences were obtained from PBMCs. This clonotype was obtained from a man aged 40-49 years in good health and CMV-seropositive. The chain is made from TRBV10-3 and TRBJ2-3, and TRBD2 matches 10 of the central bases. The sequence in DNA is TGTGCCATCAGCCGCCGACCCCTAGCGGGGGCCCAACTTAGCACAGATACGCAGTATTTT. Its translation is CAISRRPLAGAQLSTDTQYF.